These 28 T cell receptor beta chains were sequenced from one sample in a study of blood T cells in healthy people across ages. It was with a sample-barcoded 5' primer and a J-beta primer mix that a second PCR of about 6 to 12 cycles was run. TCRdb recomputed calls from the 5' RACE reads with MiXCR, one row per CDR3 protein. The sample has 1,500,000 or so distinct CDR3 sequences, around 40% seen once. Sequencing was carried out using blood. These receptors came from a young woman in good health.

The V and J genes are TRBV12-3 or TRBV12-4 and TRBJ2-4, with 7 bases aligning to TRBD1. Germline trimming cut 7 bases from V and 3 bases from J; bases unmatched to any gene: 6. CDR3 size: 14 residues. CDR3 amino acids: CASTIRDSKNIQYF. The CDR3 DNA reads as TGTGCCAGCACCATACGGGACAGCAAAAACATTCAGTACTTC.

This clonotype was counted many times. The V and J genes are TRBV4-3 and TRBJ2-1, with 8 bases aligning to TRBD2. With V trimmed by 4 bases and J by 0 bases, 8 bases remained unmatched. Germline CDR1 and CDR2: LGHNA and YSLEER. This CDR3 is built from 17 residues. The CDR3 coding sequence is TGCGCCAGCAGCCCGCGACTAGCGAAGGGCTCCTACAATGAGCAGTTCTTC. This gives the protein CASSPRLAKGSYNEQFF.

This clonotype was seen only a few times. The chain uses TRBV7-9 and TRBJ2-1; no clear D gene. The CDR3 length is 14 residues. Germline V gives CDR1 SEHNR, CDR2 FQNEAQ (reference sequence). V lost 5 bases to trimming and J lost 5 bases, with 13 bases between them. The DNA of the CDR3 is TGTGCCAGCAGCCCTCCCAGGCCGCACAATGAGCAGTTCTTC. This translates into CASSPPRPHNEQFF.

The sample holds a few counts of this clonotype. The chain couples TRBV7-2 to TRBJ2-5; D is ambiguous. Germline V gene sequence: CDR1 SGHTA, CDR2 FQGNSA. CDR3 size: 12 residues. V shed 0 bases and J shed 11 bases, with 10 bases lying between them. Here the CDR3 reads CASSLALRTQYF. The CDR3, as DNA: TGTGCCAGCAGCTTAGCGTTGAGAACTCAGTACTTC.

Written as DNA, the CDR3 is TGTGCCAGCAGCCCCGGGACAGAATTCTCCTACGAGCAGTACTTC. As protein: CASSPGTEFSYEQYF. The chain uses TRBV7-2 and TRBJ2-7, with 7 bases aligning to TRBD1. The CDR3 consists of 15 residues. V shed 5 bases, J shed 0 bases, and the junction held 7 bases outside the gene matches. The germline gives CDR1 SGHTA, CDR2 FQGNSA.

The sample holds a few counts of this clonotype. The rearrangement joins TRBV9 to TRBJ2-3; D is uncertain. The CDR3 runs to 13 residues. V was clipped by 4 bases and J by 3 bases, with 9 bases between them. The germline CDR1 and CDR2 sequences are SGDLS and YYNGEE. The CDR3 DNA sequence: TGTGCCAGCAGCCCCCAGGAGACAGATACGCAGTATTTT. Encoded protein: CASSPQETDTQYF. The variable domain in full, with the rest retrieved from reference TRBV9 and TRBJ2-3, is DSGVTQTPKHLITATGQRVTLRCSPRSGDLSVYWYQQSLDQGLQFLIQYYNGEERAKGNILERFSAQQFPDLHSELNLSSLELGDSALYFCASSPQETDTQYFGPGTRLTVL.

This sequence joins TRBV20-1 and TRBJ2-5, with D perhaps TRBD1 or TRBD2 (5 bases each). The CDR3 length is 14 residues. Trimming shortened V by 6 bases and J by 2 bases, and 16 bases separated the two germline ends. Germline values: CDR1 DFQATT, CDR2 SNEGSKA (reference sequence). CDR3 region: CSAWGRLNQETQYF. The DNA of the CDR3 is TGCAGTGCGTGGGGACGGTTGAATCAAGAGACCCAGTACTTC.

The chain recombines TRBV15 with TRBJ2-7; 9 bases agree with TRBD1. The germline CDR1 and CDR2 sequences are LNHNV and YYDKDF (reference sequence). V gave up 5 bases and J gave up 3 bases; unmatched junction bases: 8. The CDR3 covers 15 residues. CDR3 coding DNA: TGTGCCACCAGCCGTTCCGGGACAGGGATCTACGAGCAGTACTTC. Amino acids: CATSRSGTGIYEQYF.

This rearrangement joins TRBV7-2 to TRBJ2-3, with 9 bases matching TRBD1. The CDR3 spans 16 residues. Germline V gives CDR1 SGHTA, CDR2 FQGNSA. J gave up 4 bases and V 4 bases, and 9 bases lay outside the gene matches. The DNA of the CDR3 is TGTGCCAGCAGCTGGACAGGGGTGAGCGGGCCAGATACGCAGTATTTT. Translating gives CASSWTGVSGPDTQYF.

J is TRBJ2-5 and V is TRBV11-1; 12 nucleotides match TRBD2. Germline CDR1 is SGHAT and CDR2 is FQDESV (reference sequence). The length of the CDR3 is 17 residues. Trimming cost V 1 base and J 11 bases; bases outside gene matches: 14. CDR3 amino acids: CASSLEGTSGLYNEQYF. The CDR3 DNA sequence: TGTGCCAGCAGCTTAGAAGGGACTAGCGGGTTGTACAATGAGCAGTACTTC.

This clonotype showed up just a few times. The chain couples TRBV28 to TRBJ1-2; 10 bases agree with TRBD1. The CDR3 has 15 residues. Germline V gene lookup returns CDR1 MDHEN and CDR2 SYDVKM. V dropped 5 bases and J dropped 4; count of bases not matched to a gene: 7. CDR3 DNA: TGTGCCAGCAGTATAGACAGGGGGCTTTTCTATGGCTACACCTTC. It codes for CASSIDRGLFYGYTF.

Here the CDR3 reads CASSLMSGQGVSNEQFF. The CDR3 bases are TGTGCCAGCAGCTTAATGTCGGGACAGGGAGTGAGCAATGAGCAGTTCTTC. The chain is built from TRBV7-9 and TRBJ2-1; 9 nucleotides align to TRBD1. Germline V gene data show CDR1 as SEHNR and CDR2 as FQNEAQ (reference sequence). Germline trimming cut 2 bases from V and 6 bases from J; bases unmatched to any gene: 11. The CDR3 spans 17 residues.

This rearrangement joins TRBV2 to TRBJ1-4; 10 positions agree with TRBD1. Germline loops: CDR1 SNHLY, CDR2 FYNNEI. The CDR3 sequence is 13 residues long. The V gene end was trimmed by 7 bases and the J gene end by 8 bases; junction bases not matched to a gene: 4. In DNA form, the CDR3 reads TGTGCCAGCAAGGGGGACAGGGGAGAAAAACTGTTTTTT. This codes for CASKGDRGEKLFF. Combining the CDR3 with reference TRBV2 and TRBJ1-4 gives the whole variable domain EPEVTQTPSHQVTQMGQEVILRCVPISNHLYFYWYRQILGQKVEFLVSFYNNEISEKSEIFDDQFSVERPDGSNFTLKIRSTKLEDSAMYFCASKGDRGEKLFFGSGTQLSVL.

V usage is TRBV7-8 and J usage is TRBJ2-1, with 9 bases lining up with TRBD1. The CDR3 sequence is 16 residues long. With V trimmed by 3 bases and J by 4 bases, 7 bases remained unmatched. From germline, CDR1 is SGHVS and CDR2 FQNEAQ. CDR3 coding DNA: TGTGCCAGCAGCTTCTGGACAGGGGACATATACAATGAGCAGTTCTTC. The encoded protein is CASSFWTGDIYNEQFF.

The chain is built from TRBV20-1 and TRBJ1-2, with 10 positions matching TRBD1. The CDR3 is 11 residues long. Trimming removed 5 bases from V and 8 bases from J; junction bases left unmatched: 2. The germline gives CDR1 DFQATT, CDR2 SNEGSKA (reference sequence). The DNA of the CDR3 is TGCAGTGCTGACAGGGGGCGAGGCTACACCTTC. Translated, it gives CSADRGRGYTF.

The chain uses TRBV7-8 and TRBJ2-1, with D possibly TRBD2 on 6 matching bases. Between the trimmed V and J ends, which lost 1 base and 7 bases, there was a span of 14 bases. The CDR3 spans 15 residues. Germline V lookup: CDR1 SGHVS, CDR2 FQNEAQ. The CDR3 nucleotides read TGTGCCAGCAGCTTAGGAAGCGGAGGGAGGAATGAGCAGTTCTTC. Translation gives CASSLGSGGRNEQFF. Combining the CDR3 with reference TRBV7-8 and TRBJ2-1 gives the whole variable domain GAGVSQSPRYKVAKRGQDVALRCDPISGHVSLFWYQQALGQGPEFLTYFQNEAQLDKSGLPSDRFFAERPEGSVSTLKIQRTQQEDSAVYLCASSLGSGGRNEQFFGPGTRLTVL.

This chain uses TRBV29-1 with TRBJ2-3, with D possibly being TRBD1 or TRBD2 (5 bases each). There are 16 residues in the CDR3. Trimming took 4 bases from V and 2 from J, leaving 19 bases between them. Germline CDR1 reads SQVTM; CDR2 reads ANQGSEA. The CDR3 bases are TGCAGCGTTGTCGGGGCACAATCCCTTTACACAGATACGCAGTATTTT. This codes for CSVVGAQSLYTDTQYF.

In this sample, this clonotype turned up many times. The chain carries TRBV7-9 and TRBJ1-2; D is ambiguous. This CDR3 is 13 amino acids long. Trimming shortened V by 2 bases and J by 1 base, and 5 bases separated the two germline ends. Germline CDR1 reads SEHNR; CDR2 reads FQNEAQ (reference sequence). Here the CDR3 reads CASSLPSNYGYTF. The CDR3, as DNA: TGTGCCAGCAGCTTACCCAGTAACTATGGCTACACCTTC.

This clonotype was seen only a few times. The chain's CDR3 is CASSLGRGVPNYGYTF. As DNA, the CDR3 is TGTGCCAGCAGTTTGGGCAGGGGGGTCCCTAACTATGGCTACACCTTC. The chain is built from TRBV27 and TRBJ1-2, with 7 bases that match TRBD1. Unmatched junction bases numbered 7, after V lost 3 bases and J lost 0 bases. CDR1 and CDR2 (germline): MNHEY, SMNVEV (reference sequence). There are 16 residues in the CDR3.

The chain has TRBV7-9 and TRBJ2-1; TRBD1 agrees at 8 bases. CDR1 is SEHNR and CDR2 is FQNEAQ in the germline V gene (reference sequence). V was pared by 6 bases and J by 4 bases, with 11 bases of the junction left unmatched. This CDR3 is built from 16 residues. In DNA, the CDR3 is TGTGCCAGCAGATTCGTTCCAGGGGGCAATTACAATGAGCAGTTCTTC. Protein sequence: CASRFVPGGNYNEQFF. Complete variable domain (other parts from reference TRBV7-9 and TRBJ2-1): DTGVSQNPRHKITKRGQNVTFRCDPISEHNRLYWYRQTLGQGPEFLTYFQNEAQLEKSRLLSDRFSAERPKGSFSTLEIQRTEQGDSAMYLCASRFVPGGNYNEQFFGPGTRLTVL.

The chain recombines TRBV4-3 with TRBJ1-2; D unresolved. This CDR3 contains 11 residues. Germline V lookup: CDR1 LGHNA, CDR2 YSLEER. Trimming removed 6 bases at V and 8 bases at J, with 10 bases between. The CDR3 DNA follows: TGCGCCAGCAGGTCAGGCGAGGGCTACACCTTC. Protein product: CASRSGEGYTF.

The V call is TRBV4-1, the J call TRBJ1-2; D not resolved. Germline V gives CDR1 MGHRA, CDR2 YSYEKL. Trimming took 0 bases from V and 0 from J, leaving 8 bases between them. The CDR3 loop spans 15 amino acids. The CDR3 loop is CASSQDLQTNYGYTF. In DNA, the CDR3 is TGCGCCAGCAGCCAAGATCTGCAGACTAACTATGGCTACACCTTC.

A remark on this clonotype: This may come from a read error, since a much larger clone is one base off. The chain carries TRBV10-3 and TRBJ2-1; maybe TRBD2 (5 bases). Germline V gives CDR1 ENHRY, CDR2 SYGVKD. This CDR3 comprises 16 residues. CDR3 amino acids: CANSDMRRGDYNEQFF. The CDR3 DNA follows: TGTGCCAACAGTGACATGCGTCGGGGAGATTACAATGAGCAGTTCTTC.

This rearrangement joins TRBV15 to TRBJ2-1; 11 positions agree with TRBD2. The junction had 5 bases not matched to a gene; V was cut back by 0 bases and J by 10 bases. Germline loops: CDR1 LNHNV, CDR2 YYDKDF (reference sequence). This CDR3 region has 15 residues. DNA for the CDR3: TGTGCCACCAGCAGAGATTCTAGCGGGGGGAGAGAGCAGTTCTTC. This translates into CATSRDSSGGREQFF.

The sample holds a few counts of this clonotype. The chain carries TRBV6-2 or TRBV6-3 and TRBJ1-2; 9 positions agree with TRBD1. Germline V lookup: CDR1 MNHEY, CDR2 SVGEGT. This CDR3 is built from 17 residues. V gave up 0 bases and J gave up 2 bases; unmatched junction bases: 7. The CDR3 DNA sequence: TGTGCCAGCAGTTACTCCAACGGGGGACAGGGAAACTATGGCTACACCTTC. This translates into CASSYSNGGQGNYGYTF.

This clonotype appeared a single time. This chain connects TRBV7-2 to TRBJ2-3, with TRBD2 matching 8 bases. This CDR3 has 15 residues. J was trimmed by 7 bases and V by 0 bases; bases with no gene match: 6. The germline V gene has CDR1 SGHTA and CDR2 FQGNSA. CDR3 in DNA: TGTGCCAGCAGCTTAGCCTCGGGAGGGCCATATACGCAGTATTTT. Its translation: CASSLASGGPYTQYF.

The rearrangement joins TRBV27 to TRBJ2-1; no clear D. The CDR3 consists of 12 residues. Per the germline V gene, CDR1 is MNHEY and CDR2 is SMNVEV (reference sequence). V was cut by 6 bases and J by 5 bases, with 8 bases left in between. For the CDR3, the DNA is TGTGCCAGCAGGTCTGTCAACAATGAGCAGTTCTTC. This encodes CASRSVNNEQFF.

This clonotype was seen only a few times. The chain links TRBV6-2 or TRBV6-3 to TRBJ2-2; D might be TRBD1 (7 bases). V lost 5 bases and J lost 4, with 23 bases in between. There are 18 residues in the CDR3. The germline V gene encodes CDR1 MNHEY and CDR2 SVGEGT. CDR3 residues: CASSVGQGGFRSTGELFF. The CDR3 DNA reads as TGTGCCAGCAGTGTCGGCCAGGGGGGTTTTCGAAGCACCGGGGAGCTGTTTTTT.